This entry lists 13 T cell receptor beta chains sequenced from one sample in a study of cytomegalovirus exposure and HLA in healthy donors. PCR involved 60 Vbeta and 13 Jbeta primers. Sequencing was performed with immunoSEQ multiplex PCR; in TCRdb, only in-frame clones are kept and a portion is missing. The sample has under 80,000 clones, about 77% seen once; the top ten hold 5% to 7%. The sequenced material came from PBMCs. These receptors came from a woman aged 30 to 39 in good health and CMV-seronegative.

The rearrangement links TRBV5-4 to TRBJ1-6, with TRBD1 matching over 7 bases. With V trimmed by 6 bases and J by 7 bases, 10 bases remained unmatched. This CDR3 comprises 15 residues. Germline V gives CDR1 SGHNT, CDR2 YYREEE (reference sequence). The CDR3 spells CASNREGAPNSPLHF. Here the CDR3 DNA reads TGTGCCAGCAACCGAGAGGGGGCGCCGAATTCACCCCTCCACTTT.

A note on this clone: Other DNA sequences of this sample code for an identical CDR3. The chain uses TRBV19 and TRBJ1-2; no reliable D call. Germline values: CDR1 LNHDA, CDR2 SQIVND (reference sequence). This CDR3 comprises 14 residues. The ends were cut back, 1 base at V and 8 bases at J, with 14 bases in the middle. The CDR3: CASSIVTASYGYTF. DNA for the CDR3: TGTGCCAGTAGTATAGTCACAGCAAGTTACGGCTACACCTTC.

This clone was recorded a few times. The chain uses TRBV27 and TRBJ1-1; D is unclear. There are 14 residues in the CDR3. The V end was cut by 3 bases, the J end by 3 bases, with 11 bases between. Germline values: CDR1 MNHEY, CDR2 SMNVEV (reference sequence). The CDR3 here is CASSLDWGDTEAFF. The CDR3 nucleotides read TGTGCCAGCAGTTTGGACTGGGGAGACACTGAAGCTTTCTTT.

The chain carries TRBV4-1 and TRBJ1-1; D is perhaps TRBD1 (6 bases). V was clipped by 4 bases and J by 0 bases, with 15 bases between them. Germline assignment: CDR1 MGHRA and CDR2 YSYEKL. The CDR3 spans 16 residues. Here the CDR3 reads CASSPSGTPMNTEAFF. In DNA, the CDR3 is TGCGCCAGCAGCCCGTCCGGGACACCCATGAACACTGAAGCTTTCTTT.

Remarks on this clone: This same CDR3 is encoded by further DNA sequences in the sample. The chain couples TRBV7-3 to TRBJ2-3, with D possibly matching TRBD2 (6 bases). Germline V gene data show CDR1 as SGHTA and CDR2 as FQGTGA. V shed 3 bases and J shed 3 bases, with 10 bases lying between them. The CDR3 is 14 amino acids. This CDR3 is CASSLGGATDTQYF. The CDR3 region has the DNA TGTGCCAGCAGCTTGGGGGGAGCGACAGATACGCAGTATTTT.

J is TRBJ2-5 and V is TRBV20-1, with D unclear. CDR3 length: 11 amino acids. Germline V gene sequence: CDR1 DFQATT, CDR2 SNEGSKA (reference sequence). Trimming cost V 6 bases and J 5 bases, with 10 bases left between them. CDR3 loop: CSALSLETQYF. The CDR3 nucleotides read TGCAGTGCCCTAAGCTTGGAGACCCAGTACTTC.

The genes are TRBV27 and TRBJ2-2; TRBD1 might be the D (5 bases). Trimming took 0 bases from V and 6 from J, leaving 11 bases between them. Looked up from germline, CDR1 is MNHEY and CDR2 is SMNVEV (reference sequence). The CDR3 length is 15 residues. The CDR3 here is CASSLSSWGSGELFF. CDR3 DNA sequence: TGTGCCAGCAGTTTATCGAGCTGGGGCTCCGGGGAGCTGTTTTTT.

The rearrangement uses TRBV27 and TRBJ2-7, with 7 positions matching TRBD2. Trimming cost V 4 bases and J 7 bases; bases outside gene matches: 16. This CDR3 spans 16 amino acids. The germline V gene encodes CDR1 MNHEY and CDR2 SMNVEV (reference sequence). The CDR3 DNA reads as TGTGCCAGCAGTTCGACGTGGGCTAGCGGTGCTGGAGAGCAGTACTTC. It translates to CASSSTWASGAGEQYF.

The rearrangement joins TRBV27 to TRBJ1-4; D possibly corresponds to TRBD1 (5 bases). Germline V lookup: CDR1 MNHEY, CDR2 SMNVEV (reference sequence). The length of the CDR3 is 14 residues. The V and J ends lost 6 bases and 4 bases respectively, with 12 bases between them. CDR3 nucleotides: TGTGCCAGCAGGAGCGGGACGGGTAATGAAAAACTGTTTTTT. Translation: CASRSGTGNEKLFF.

This chain links TRBV19 with TRBJ2-1; D may be TRBD2 (6 bases). V lost 1 base and J 8 bases, leaving 18 bases between the germline ends. Germline lookup yields CDR1 LNHDA and CDR2 SQIVND (reference sequence). The CDR3 consists of 16 residues. This CDR3 is CASSIGIPGLPYEQFF. CDR3 coding DNA: TGTGCCAGTAGTATAGGGATTCCGGGACTTCCCTATGAGCAGTTCTTC.

About this clone itself: The germline gene is not matched at one end of the junction; a read error may be the cause. The chain couples TRBV6-6 to TRBJ2-1, with a possible D match to TRBD1 (6 bases). This CDR3 comprises 16 residues. Germline-derived CDR1 and CDR2 are MNHNY and SVGAGI (reference sequence). The CDR3 here is CASSDSATGRYNEQFF. CDR3 in DNA: TGTGCCAGCAGTGACTCGGCGACAGGCCGTTACAATGAGCAGTTCTTC.

The chain links TRBV29-1 to TRBJ2-3; tentatively, D is TRBD1 (5 bases). CDR3 length: 18 amino acids. Trimming pared 6 bases from V and 0 bases from J, leaving 25 bases between. Germline-derived CDR1 and CDR2 are SQVTM and ANQGSEA. The DNA for the CDR3 is TGCAGCGTCCACGGACACATCCTAGGCGGTGGGAGCACAGATACGCAGTATTTT. It encodes CSVHGHILGGGSTDTQYF.

The chain recombines TRBV6-5 with TRBJ2-2; 7 bases are a match to TRBD2. This CDR3 comprises 14 residues. From germline, CDR1 is MNHEY and CDR2 SVGAGI. Trimming at V came to 6 bases and at J to 6 bases, leaving 7 bases not matched to a gene. CDR3 loop: CASRSGTKAGELFF. The CDR3, as DNA: TGTGCCAGCAGATCCGGGACTAAGGCCGGGGAGCTGTTTTTT.